The rows below give T cell receptor beta chains drawn from one sample of a study of blood T cell repertoires in COVID-19. Produced via immunoSEQ multiplex PCR; TCRdb's table is partial and in-frame only. The data contain about 85,000 clones, around 90% of them seen just once; the ten biggest clones take up roughly 5.4%. Material for sequencing was peripheral blood. The receptors derive from a man between 60 and 75 years old with acute or convalescent COVID-19. Both conserved end residues are trimmed from each CDR3.

>TRBV19|TRBJ1-5|14
ASLRWAFDSNQPQH
>TRBV25-1|TRBJ1-4|13
ASSENGGGVEKLF
>TRBV29-1|TRBJ1-2|11
SVVDGANYGYT
>TRBV27|TRBJ1-2|14
ASRGGRTVANYGYT
>TRBV29-1|TRBJ2-1|10
SAGGFYLEQF
>TRBV27|TRBJ2-3|12
ASSSRGAVDTQY
>TRBV27|TRBJ2-7|13
ASKREPGLSYEQY
>TRBV30|TRBJ2-2|12
AWQRTGRTGELF
>TRBV9|TRBJ1-1|15
ASSVGLPGTANTEAF
>TRBV3-1/TRBV3-2|TRBJ2-5|13
ASSLRTSGQETQY
>TRBV29-1|TRBJ1-4|12
SVEEAGGGEKLF
>TRBV5-4|TRBJ1-6|14
ASSLDGSSINSPLH
>TRBV2|TRBJ1-5|12
ASSEGHLNQPQH
>TRBV7-6|TRBJ2-1|14
ASSFLAGGLGNEQF
>TRBV27|TRBJ2-5|14
ASSFRTGTRQETQY
>TRBV24-1|TRBJ2-3|10
ATSDQTDTQY
>TRBV6-5|TRBJ1-6|13
ASRTGQSYNSPLH
>TRBV19|TRBJ1-3|12
ASSPGGSGNTIY
>TRBV5-4|TRBJ1-1|12
ASSPPQGSTEAF
>TRBV18|TRBJ1-1|13
ASSASTGRGTEAF
>TRBV19|TRBJ1-2|17
ASSIASLDAGQPGDGYT
>TRBV5-8|TRBJ1-5|15
ASSRGKFGSGNQPQH
>TRBV7-9|TRBJ1-3|17
ASSLPRDRGLLSGNTIY
>TRBV3-1/TRBV3-2|TRBJ2-7|15
ASSQGSSPVMGYEQY
>TRBV5-1|TRBJ2-1|14
ASSLVIAGGANEQF
>TRBV7-2|TRBJ1-6|13
ASSFGQGQASPLH
>TRBV20-1|TRBJ1-2|9
SAWGGDGYT
>TRBV5-1|TRBJ1-1|11
ASSRDRGREAF
>TRBV2|TRBJ2-2|13
ASTERTGAVGELF
>TRBV10-3|TRBJ2-1|12
AISESVGGNEQF
>TRBV5-5|TRBJ2-7|12
ASSLVHLSYEQY
>TRBV6-4|TRBJ2-7|12
ASSEHPDSYEQY
>TRBV29-1|TRBJ1-5|11
SVLDSSNQPQH
>TRBV4-3|TRBJ2-1|15
ASSQVPGTGYYNEQF
>TRBV7-9|TRBJ2-5|9
ATAGGKTQY
>TRBV19|TRBJ1-5|12
ASSIGTVDQPQH
>TRBV9|TRBJ2-2|15
ASSTPRTETNTGELF
>TRBV18|TRBJ2-5|11
ASSTGGAETQY
>TRBV19|TRBJ2-5|14
ASSPRIAGGRETQY
>TRBV30|TRBJ1-6|14
AWSPSPGTGHSPLH
>TRBV30|TRBJ1-4|11
AWKQGANEKLF
>TRBV5-6|TRBJ2-2|15
ASSLLVQGASGGELF
>TRBV5-1|TRBJ1-1|11
ASSLEGKTEAF
>TRBV7-2|TRBJ2-2|13
ASSLVGANTGELF
>TRBV10-3|TRBJ1-1|10
AISGTDTEAF
>TRBV3-1/TRBV3-2|TRBJ1-3|17
ASSQGEWGARTSGNTIY
>TRBV30|TRBJ1-1|11
AWKRDLNTEAF
>TRBV5-1|TRBJ1-1|11
ASSAGQATEAF
>TRBV7-2|TRBJ2-7|13
ASSLAGQGGREQY
>TRBV2|TRBJ1-2|10
ASGRSVWGYT
>TRBV18|TRBJ1-5|12
ASSSDWGNQPQH
>TRBV7-9|TRBJ2-5|12
ASSLGGGQETQY